This TCR beta chain was recorded in a study of vaccination effects on CD4 cells after COVID-19. Whole-study context: Of the BNT162b2 and mRNA-1273 vaccines, participants received two doses of one or the other. Study observations and caveats: Clones arising from infection and from vaccination showed marked clonal contraction late after vaccination. Convalescent patients were scarce in the study, and it lacked early post-infection timepoints.

Trimming left V 9 bases short and J 2 bases short, with 17 bases between. The CDR3 totals 14 residues. The germline gives CDR1 MNHEY, CDR2 SVGAGI. Sequencing used immunoSEQ multiplex PCR; TCRdb keeps in-frame clones, though not all of them. The data contain 30,000 to 40,000 clones, around four fifths of them seen just once; the ten biggest clones take up approximately 30%. This clone was recorded once. Its specificity is not known. Sequencing in the ViraFEST assay came after antigen-specific CD4+ T cells had been expanded with viral peptide pools, which were used to stimulate PBMC. With 10 to 11 days of culture completed, CD4+ T cells were isolated. Vaccinated recipients, who were negative for nucleocapsid antibodies, had no history of SARS-CoV-2 infection. Cultures used 2 million or so PBMC per well, about 10 IU/ml IL-2 and roughly 10 ug/ml peptides.

This TCR derives from a human donor who received a COVID-19 vaccine. Sequenced here: CD4+ T cells from PBMCs cultured with HCoV-OC43 spike peptides, sampled before COVID-19 vaccination. Subset in this sample: HCoV-OC43 spike overlapping peptide pool stimulation. The chain combines TRBV6-5 with TRBJ2-7; D call uncertain. The CDR3 loop is CASTPLLIPYEQYF. As DNA, the CDR3 is TGTGCCAGTACCCCGCTTCTCATCCCCTACGAGCAGTACTTC.